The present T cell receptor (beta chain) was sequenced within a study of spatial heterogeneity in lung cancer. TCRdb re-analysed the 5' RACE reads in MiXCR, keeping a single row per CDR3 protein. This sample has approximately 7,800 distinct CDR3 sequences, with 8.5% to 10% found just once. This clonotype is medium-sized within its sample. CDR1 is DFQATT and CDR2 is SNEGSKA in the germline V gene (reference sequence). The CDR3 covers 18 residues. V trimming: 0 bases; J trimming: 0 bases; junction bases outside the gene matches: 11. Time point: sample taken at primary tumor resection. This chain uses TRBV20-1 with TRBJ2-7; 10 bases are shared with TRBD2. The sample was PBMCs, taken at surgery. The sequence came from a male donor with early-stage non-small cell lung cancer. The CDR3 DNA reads TGCAGTGCTAGAGATTACGGCGCTAGCGGGAGAGACTCCTACGAGCAGTACTTC. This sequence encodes CSARDYGASGRDSYEQYF.